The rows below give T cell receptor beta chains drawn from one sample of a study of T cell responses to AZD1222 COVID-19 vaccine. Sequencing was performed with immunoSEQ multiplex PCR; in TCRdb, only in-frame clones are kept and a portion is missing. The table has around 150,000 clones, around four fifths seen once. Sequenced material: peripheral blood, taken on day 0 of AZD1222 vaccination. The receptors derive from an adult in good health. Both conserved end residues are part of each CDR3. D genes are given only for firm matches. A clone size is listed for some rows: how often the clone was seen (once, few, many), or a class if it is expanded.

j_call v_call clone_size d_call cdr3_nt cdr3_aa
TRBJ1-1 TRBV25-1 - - TGTGCCAGCAGATCCAGAAAGAACACTGAAGCTTTCTTT CASRSRKNTEAFF
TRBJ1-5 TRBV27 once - TGTGCCAGCTCTCTCCACGGACCCAATCAGCCCCAGCATTTT CASSLHGPNQPQHF
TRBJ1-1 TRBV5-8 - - TGTGCCAGCGGGACGGGGTTACAGTTCATGAACACTGAAGCTTTCTTT CASGTGLQFMNTEAFF
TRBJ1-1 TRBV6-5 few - TGTGCCAGCAGTTACGGGCCGCACGCCGATGAAGCTTTCTTT CASSYGPHADEAFF
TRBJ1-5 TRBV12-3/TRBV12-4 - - TGTGCCAGCAGCCGGCGGAATCAGCCCCAGCATTTT CASSRRNQPQHF
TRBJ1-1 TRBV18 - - TGTGCCAGCTCAATAAAGGTCGGTGAAGCTTTCTTT CASSIKVGEAFF
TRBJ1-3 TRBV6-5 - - TGTGCCAGCAGTTACGGTGGCTCTGGAAACACCATATATTTT CASSYGGSGNTIYF
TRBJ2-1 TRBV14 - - TGTGCCAGCAGCAAGGGGGGGTCCTACAATGAGCAGTTCTTC CASSKGGSYNEQFF
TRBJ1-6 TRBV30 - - TGTGCCTGGATGGCAGGGACCAATTCACCCCTCCACTTT CAWMAGTNSPLHF
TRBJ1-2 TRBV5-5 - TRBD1 TGTGCCAGCAGCCCACAGGGGGCTGGCTATGGCTACACCTTC CASSPQGAGYGYTF
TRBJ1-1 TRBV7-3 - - TGTGCCAGCAGTTATCAGCAGAACACTGAAGCTTTCTTT CASSYQQNTEAFF
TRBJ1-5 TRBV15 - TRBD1 TGTGCCACCAGCAGAGATTGGGCAGGGGGCACGCCCCAGCATTTT CATSRDWAGGTPQHF
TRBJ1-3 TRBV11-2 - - TGTGCCAGCAGGAGGGACTGGGACTCTGGAAACACCATATATTTT CASRRDWDSGNTIYF
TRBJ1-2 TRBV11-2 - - TGTGCCAGCAGCTTATCGGGGGCCGGTAACTATGGCTACACCTTC CASSLSGAGNYGYTF
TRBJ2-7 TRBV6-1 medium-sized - TGTGCCAGCAGTGCCGGACCCGATCGTTACGAGCAGTACTTC CASSAGPDRYEQYF
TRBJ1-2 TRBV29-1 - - TGCAGCGCCCCTGGGGGAGGGGGAAATGGCTACACCTTC CSAPGGGGNGYTF
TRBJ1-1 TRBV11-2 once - TGTGCCAGCAGCTTAGGAGAGCGGACTGAAGCTTTCTTT CASSLGERTEAFF
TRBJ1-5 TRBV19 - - TGTGCCAGTACGACCAAGGGATTTAGCAATCAGCCCCAGCATTTT CASTTKGFSNQPQHF
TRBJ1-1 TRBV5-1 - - TGCGCCAGCAGCCCCCAACCAGGGAACATGAACACTGAAGCTTTCTTT CASSPQPGNMNTEAFF
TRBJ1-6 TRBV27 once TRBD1 TGTGCCAGCAGTTTATGGGGACAGGGAAATTCACCCCTCCACTTT CASSLWGQGNSPLHF
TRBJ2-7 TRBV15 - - TGTGCCACCAGCGTAGCACTGGACAGATCCTACGAGCAGTACTTC CATSVALDRSYEQYF
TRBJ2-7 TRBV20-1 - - TGCAGTGCTATGGGGACCTACGAGCAGTACTTC CSAMGTYEQYF
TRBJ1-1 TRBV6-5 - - TGTGCCAGCAGTTACTCCAGGGCAGGCAACACTGAAGCTTTCTTT CASSYSRAGNTEAFF
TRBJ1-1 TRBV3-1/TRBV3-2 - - TGTGCCAGCAGCCCCCTGGCAGGTAACACTGAAGCTTTCTTT CASSPLAGNTEAFF
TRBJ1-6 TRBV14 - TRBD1 TGTGCCAGCAGCCGCCGGACAGGGTCGAATTCACCCCTCCACTTT CASSRRTGSNSPLHF
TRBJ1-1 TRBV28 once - TGTGCCAGCAGGGGGACCTATGAAGCTTTCTTT CASRGTYEAFF
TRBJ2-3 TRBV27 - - TGTGCCAGCAGTTTATCGTCCACAGATACGCAGTATTTT CASSLSSTDTQYF
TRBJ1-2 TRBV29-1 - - TGCAGCGTTGAAGATTACGGCTACGTCTATGGCTACACCTTC CSVEDYGYVYGYTF
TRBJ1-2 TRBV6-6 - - TGTGCCAGCACTAACACGGGTTTGCCATCCTATGGCTACACCTTC CASTNTGLPSYGYTF
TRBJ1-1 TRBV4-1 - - TGCGCCAGCAGCCAAGTGGCAGGGACTGAAGCTTTCTTT CASSQVAGTEAFF
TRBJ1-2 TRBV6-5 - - TGTGCCAGTGCGAGACCAGGAATTTATGGCTACACCTTC CASARPGIYGYTF
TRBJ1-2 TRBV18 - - TGTGCCAGCTCACCCTCGACAGACGGGGGGTCCTATGGCTACACCTTC CASSPSTDGGSYGYTF
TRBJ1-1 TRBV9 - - TGTGCCAGCGGCCGATCAAACACTGAAGCTTTCTTT CASGRSNTEAFF
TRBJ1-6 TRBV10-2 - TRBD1 TGCGCCAGCAGTGCGGGGACAGGGGGGGTGAGGAATTCACCCCTCCACTTT CASSAGTGGVRNSPLHF
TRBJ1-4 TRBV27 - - TGTGCCAGCAGTTTATCCTCAGGGTCAGGTGAAAAACTGTTTTTT CASSLSSGSGEKLFF
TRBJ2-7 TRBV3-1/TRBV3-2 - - TGTGCCAGCAGCCGGAGCGGGCCCTACGAGCAGTACTTC CASSRSGPYEQYF
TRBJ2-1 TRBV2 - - TGTGCCAGCAGCTCCGACAGTTACAATGAGCAGTTCTTC CASSSDSYNEQFF
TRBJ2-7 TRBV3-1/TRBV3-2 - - TGTGCCAGCAGCTCCTCCCCCGGGGCCTTTGGCGAGCAGTACTTC CASSSSPGAFGEQYF
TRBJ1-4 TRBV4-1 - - TGCGCCAGCAGCCAAGATTTCCCCTTCAATGAAAAACTGTTTTTT CASSQDFPFNEKLFF
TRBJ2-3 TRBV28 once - TGTGCCAGCAGCCGTCTGAGGGGGACAACAGATACGCAGTATTTT CASSRLRGTTDTQYF
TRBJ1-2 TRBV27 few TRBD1 TGTGCCAGCAGTTCGTCGGGACAGGGAAAGCACTATGGCTACACCTTC CASSSSGQGKHYGYTF
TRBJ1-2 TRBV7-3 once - TGTGCCAGCAGCTTCGGGGCAGGGCCTAACTATGGCTACACCTTC CASSFGAGPNYGYTF
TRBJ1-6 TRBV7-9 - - TGTGCCAGCAACACAGGGAATTCACCCCTCCACTTT CASNTGNSPLHF
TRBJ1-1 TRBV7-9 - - TGTGCCAGCAGCCCCGTCGGGCTCAAGATGAACACTGAAGCTTTCTTT CASSPVGLKMNTEAFF
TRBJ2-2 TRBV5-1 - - TGCGCCAGCAGCTTGCCGTGGGCCGCGAACACCGGGGAGCTGTTTTTT CASSLPWAANTGELFF